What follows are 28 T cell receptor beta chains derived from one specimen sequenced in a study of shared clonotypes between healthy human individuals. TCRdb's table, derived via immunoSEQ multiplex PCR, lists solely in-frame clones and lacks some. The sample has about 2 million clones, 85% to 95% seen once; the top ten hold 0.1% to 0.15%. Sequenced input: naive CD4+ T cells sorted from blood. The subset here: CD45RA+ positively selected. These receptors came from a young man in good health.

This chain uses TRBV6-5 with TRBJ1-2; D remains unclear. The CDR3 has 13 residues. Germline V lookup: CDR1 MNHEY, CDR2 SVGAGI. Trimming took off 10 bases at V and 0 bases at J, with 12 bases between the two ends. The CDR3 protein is CATRGNPNYGYTF. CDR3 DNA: TGTGCCACCCGCGGGAACCCTAACTATGGCTACACCTTC.

CDR3 sequence reads: CASRGTGTYEQYF. CDR3 in DNA: TGTGCCAGTAGGGGGACAGGGACCTACGAGCAGTACTTC. The chain joins TRBV19 to TRBJ2-7, with TRBD1 matching 9 bases. The CDR3 is made up of 13 amino acids. The germline V gene has CDR1 LNHDA and CDR2 SQIVND (reference sequence). V dropped 6 bases and J dropped 2; count of bases not matched to a gene: 2.

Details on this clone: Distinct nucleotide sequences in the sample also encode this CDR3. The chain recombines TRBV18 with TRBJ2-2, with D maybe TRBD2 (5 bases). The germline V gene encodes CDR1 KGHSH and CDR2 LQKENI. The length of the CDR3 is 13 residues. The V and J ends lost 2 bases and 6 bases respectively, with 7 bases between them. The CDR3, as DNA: TGTGCCAGCTCACCATTGGAGGCCGGGGAGCTGTTTTTT. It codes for CASSPLEAGELFF.

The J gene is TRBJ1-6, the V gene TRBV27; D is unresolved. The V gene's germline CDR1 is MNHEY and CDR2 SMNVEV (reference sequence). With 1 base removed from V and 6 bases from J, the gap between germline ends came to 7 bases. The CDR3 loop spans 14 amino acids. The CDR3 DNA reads TGTGCCAGCAGTTTATTGTCGGCTAATTCACCCCTCCACTTT. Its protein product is CASSLLSANSPLHF.

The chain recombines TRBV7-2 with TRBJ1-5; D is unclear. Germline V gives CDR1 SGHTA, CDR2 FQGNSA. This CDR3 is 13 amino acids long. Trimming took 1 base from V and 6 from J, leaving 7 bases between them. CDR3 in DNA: TGTGCCAGCAGCTTAGTGACCCTTCAGCCCCAGCATTTT. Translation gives CASSLVTLQPQHF.

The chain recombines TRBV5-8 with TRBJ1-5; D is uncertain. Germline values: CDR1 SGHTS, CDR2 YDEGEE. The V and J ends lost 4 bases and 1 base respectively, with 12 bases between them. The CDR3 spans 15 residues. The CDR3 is CASSRGRLSNQPQHF. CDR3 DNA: TGTGCCAGCAGCCGCGGACGGCTAAGCAATCAGCCCCAGCATTTT.

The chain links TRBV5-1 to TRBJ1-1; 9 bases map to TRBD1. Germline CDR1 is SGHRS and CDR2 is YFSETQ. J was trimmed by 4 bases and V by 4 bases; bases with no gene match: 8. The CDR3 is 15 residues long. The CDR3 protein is CASSSGQGLLTEAFF. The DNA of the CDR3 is TGCGCCAGCAGCAGTGGACAGGGGCTGCTCACTGAAGCTTTCTTT.

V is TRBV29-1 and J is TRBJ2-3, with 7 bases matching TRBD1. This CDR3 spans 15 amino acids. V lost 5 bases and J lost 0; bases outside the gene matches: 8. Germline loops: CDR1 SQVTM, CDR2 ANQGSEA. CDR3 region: CSVLPGTASTDTQYF. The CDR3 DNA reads TGCAGCGTTCTCCCCGGGACAGCGAGCACAGATACGCAGTATTTT.

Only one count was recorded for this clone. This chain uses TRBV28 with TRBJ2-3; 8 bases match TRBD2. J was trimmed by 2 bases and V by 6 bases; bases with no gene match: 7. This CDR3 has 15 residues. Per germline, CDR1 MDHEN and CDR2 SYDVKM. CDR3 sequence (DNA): TGTGCCAGCAGAAAAGCGGGGGCCCTCACAGATACGCAGTATTTT. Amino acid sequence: CASRKAGALTDTQYF. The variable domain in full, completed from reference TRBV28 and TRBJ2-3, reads DVKVTQSSRYLVKRTGEKVFLECVQDMDHENMFWYRQDPGLGLRLIYFSYDVKMKEKGDIPEGYSVSREKKERFSLILESASTNQTSMYLCASRKAGALTDTQYFGPGTRLTVL.

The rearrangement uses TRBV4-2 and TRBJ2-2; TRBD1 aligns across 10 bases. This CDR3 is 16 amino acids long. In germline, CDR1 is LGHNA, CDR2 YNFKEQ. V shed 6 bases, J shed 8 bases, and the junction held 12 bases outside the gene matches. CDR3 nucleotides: TGTGCCAGCAGGCTCCGGGACAGGGGTCTTGGAGGGGAGCTGTTTTTT. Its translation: CASRLRDRGLGGELFF.

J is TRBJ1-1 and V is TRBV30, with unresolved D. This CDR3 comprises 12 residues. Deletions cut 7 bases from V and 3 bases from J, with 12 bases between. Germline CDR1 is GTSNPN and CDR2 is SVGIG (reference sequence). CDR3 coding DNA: TGTGCCTCAATCCCCCGGGACACTGAAGCTTTCTTT. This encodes CASIPRDTEAFF.

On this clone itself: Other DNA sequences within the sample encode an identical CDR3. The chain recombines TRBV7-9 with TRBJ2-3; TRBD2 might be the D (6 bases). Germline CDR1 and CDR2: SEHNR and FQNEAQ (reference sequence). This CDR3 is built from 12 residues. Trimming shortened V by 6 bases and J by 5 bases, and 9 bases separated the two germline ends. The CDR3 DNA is TGTGCCAGCAGACCCGGGGGAGATACGCAGTATTTT. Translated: CASRPGGDTQYF.

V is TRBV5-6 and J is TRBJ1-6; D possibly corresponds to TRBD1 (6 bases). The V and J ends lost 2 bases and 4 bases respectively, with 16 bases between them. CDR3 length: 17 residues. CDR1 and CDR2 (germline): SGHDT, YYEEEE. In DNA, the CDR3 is TGTGCCAGCAGCTTCGGAGGGGGGCCGGGGTATAATTCACCCCTCCACTTT. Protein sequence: CASSFGGGPGYNSPLHF.

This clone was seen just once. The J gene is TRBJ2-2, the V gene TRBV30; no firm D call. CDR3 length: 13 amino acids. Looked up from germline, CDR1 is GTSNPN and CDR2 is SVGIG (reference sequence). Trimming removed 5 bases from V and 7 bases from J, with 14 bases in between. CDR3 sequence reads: CAWGQFGDGELFF. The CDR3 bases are TGTGCCTGGGGGCAGTTTGGGGACGGGGAGCTGTTTTTT.

The CDR3: CASSHRGDNSPLHF. The CDR3 DNA reads TGTGCCAGCAGCCACCGGGGCGATAATTCACCCCTCCACTTT. The V and J genes are TRBV14 and TRBJ1-6; perhaps TRBD1 as D (5 bases). With 3 bases removed from V and 5 bases from J, the gap between germline ends came to 8 bases. The length of the CDR3 is 14 residues. Looked up from germline, CDR1 is SGHDN and CDR2 is FVKESK.

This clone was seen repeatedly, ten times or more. The CDR3 region is CSAQTSSGNTIYF. CDR3 coding DNA: TGCAGCGCCCAAACGAGCTCTGGAAACACCATATATTTT. The chain has TRBV29-1 and TRBJ1-3; D is unresolved. The germline V and J ends were trimmed by 7 bases and 0 bases, with 10 bases remaining between them. Germline lookup yields CDR1 SQVTM and CDR2 ANQGSEA. The CDR3 is made up of 13 amino acids.

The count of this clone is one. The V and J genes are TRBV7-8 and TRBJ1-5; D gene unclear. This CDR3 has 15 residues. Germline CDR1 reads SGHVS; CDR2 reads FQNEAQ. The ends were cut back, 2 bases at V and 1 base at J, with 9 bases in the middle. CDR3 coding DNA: TGTGCCAGCAGCTTAATCGACACCAGCAATCAGCCCCAGCATTTT. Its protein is CASSLIDTSNQPQHF. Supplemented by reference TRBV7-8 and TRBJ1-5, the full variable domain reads GAGVSQSPRYKVAKRGQDVALRCDPISGHVSLFWYQQALGQGPEFLTYFQNEAQLDKSGLPSDRFFAERPEGSVSTLKIQRTQQEDSAVYLCASSLIDTSNQPQHFGDGTRLSIL.

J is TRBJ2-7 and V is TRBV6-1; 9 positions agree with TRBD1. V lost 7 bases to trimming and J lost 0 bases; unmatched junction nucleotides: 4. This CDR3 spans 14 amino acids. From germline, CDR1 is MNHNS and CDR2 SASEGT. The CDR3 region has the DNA TGTGCCAGCAAACAGGGGGCGAACTCCTACGAGCAGTACTTC. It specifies CASKQGANSYEQYF.

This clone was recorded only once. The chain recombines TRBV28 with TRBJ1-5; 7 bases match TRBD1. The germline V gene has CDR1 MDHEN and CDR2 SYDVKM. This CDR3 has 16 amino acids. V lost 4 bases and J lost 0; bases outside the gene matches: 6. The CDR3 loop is CASSSAQGNSNQPQHF. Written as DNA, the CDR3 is TGTGCCAGCAGTTCAGCACAGGGGAATAGCAATCAGCCCCAGCATTTT.

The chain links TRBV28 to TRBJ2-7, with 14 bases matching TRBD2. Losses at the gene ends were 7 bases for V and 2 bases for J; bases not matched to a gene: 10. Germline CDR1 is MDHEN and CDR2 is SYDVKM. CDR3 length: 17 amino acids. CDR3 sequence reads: CASIPPGLAGEPYEQYF. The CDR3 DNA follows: TGTGCCAGCATTCCACCGGGACTAGCGGGAGAACCCTACGAGCAGTACTTC.

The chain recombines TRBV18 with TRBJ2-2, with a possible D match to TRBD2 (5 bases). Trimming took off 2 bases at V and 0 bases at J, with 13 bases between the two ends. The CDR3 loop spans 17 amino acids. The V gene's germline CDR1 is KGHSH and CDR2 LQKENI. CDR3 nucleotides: TGTGCCAGCTCACCAGGAAGGGAGAGATCGAACACCGGGGAGCTGTTTTTT. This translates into CASSPGRERSNTGELFF.

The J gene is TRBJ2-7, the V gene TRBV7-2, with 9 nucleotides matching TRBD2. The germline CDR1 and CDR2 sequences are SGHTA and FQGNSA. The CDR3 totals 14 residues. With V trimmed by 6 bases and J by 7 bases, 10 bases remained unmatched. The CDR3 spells CASRVASGTGEQYF. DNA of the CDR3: TGTGCCAGCAGAGTAGCTAGCGGGACGGGTGAGCAGTACTTC.

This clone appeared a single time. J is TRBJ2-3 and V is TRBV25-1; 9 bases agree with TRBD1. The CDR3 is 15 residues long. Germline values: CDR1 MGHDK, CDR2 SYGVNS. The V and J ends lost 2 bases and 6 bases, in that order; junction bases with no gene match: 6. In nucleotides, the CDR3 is TGTGCCAGCAGTGAAACACAGGGGGCTACGGATACGCAGTATTTT. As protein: CASSETQGATDTQYF.

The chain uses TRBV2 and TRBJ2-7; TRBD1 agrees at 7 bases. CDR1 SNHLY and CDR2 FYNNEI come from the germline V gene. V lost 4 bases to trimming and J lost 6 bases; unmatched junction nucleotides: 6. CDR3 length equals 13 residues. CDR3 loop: CASSAGTEFEQYF. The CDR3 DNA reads TGTGCCAGCAGTGCCGGGACAGAGTTCGAGCAGTACTTC. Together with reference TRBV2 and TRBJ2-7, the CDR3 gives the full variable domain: EPEVTQTPSHQVTQMGQEVILRCVPISNHLYFYWYRQILGQKVEFLVSFYNNEISEKSEIFDDQFSVERPDGSNFTLKIRSTKLEDSAMYFCASSAGTEFEQYFGPGTRLTVT.

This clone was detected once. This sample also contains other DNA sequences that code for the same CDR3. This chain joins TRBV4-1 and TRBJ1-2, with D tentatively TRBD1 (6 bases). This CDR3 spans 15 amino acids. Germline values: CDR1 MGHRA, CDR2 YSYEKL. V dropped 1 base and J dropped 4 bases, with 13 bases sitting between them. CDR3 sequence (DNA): TGCGCCAGCAGCCAAGTTCCGGGACAAGGCTATGGCTACACCTTC. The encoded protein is CASSQVPGQGYGYTF.

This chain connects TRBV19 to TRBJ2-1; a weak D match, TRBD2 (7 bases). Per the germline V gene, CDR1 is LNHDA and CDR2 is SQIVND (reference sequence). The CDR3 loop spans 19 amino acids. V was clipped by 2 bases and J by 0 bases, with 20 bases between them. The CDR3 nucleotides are TGTGCCAGTAGTATATCCAAGACAGGAGCGGGGAGCTCCTACAATGAGCAGTTCTTC. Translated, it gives CASSISKTGAGSSYNEQFF.

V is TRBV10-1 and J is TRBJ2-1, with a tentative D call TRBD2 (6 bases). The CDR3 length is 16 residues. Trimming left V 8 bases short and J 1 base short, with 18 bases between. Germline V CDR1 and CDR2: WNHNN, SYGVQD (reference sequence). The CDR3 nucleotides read TGCGCCAGCGGAACGACTAGTATCGAATCCTACAATGAGCAGTTCTTC. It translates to CASGTTSIESYNEQFF.

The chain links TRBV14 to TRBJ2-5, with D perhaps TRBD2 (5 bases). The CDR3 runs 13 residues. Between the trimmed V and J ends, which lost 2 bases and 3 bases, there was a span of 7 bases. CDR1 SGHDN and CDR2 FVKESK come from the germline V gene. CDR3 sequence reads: CASSQLAEETQYF. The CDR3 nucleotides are TGTGCCAGCAGCCAACTAGCAGAAGAGACCCAGTACTTC.